This T cell receptor beta chain was found in a study of blood T cell repertoires in COVID-19. Overall study: Donors in the United States, Italy and Spain gave samples during acute or convalescent COVID-19.

Libraries were prepared by immunoSEQ multiplex PCR; TCRdb keeps only in-frame clonotypes and omits some of them. The sample includes roughly 270,000 clones, approximately 81% seen only once; the top ten take roughly 2.5%. In germline, CDR1 is SEHNR, CDR2 FQNEAQ (reference sequence). The CDR3 totals 14 residues. With V trimmed by 1 base and J by 1 base, 0 bases remained unmatched. This TCR was recovered from a woman in her fifties or sixties who had recovered from COVID-19. The specimen was PBMCs or T cells enriched from blood (not recorded which). The chain carries TRBV7-9 and TRBJ1-1; 7 bases are a match to TRBD1. Here the CDR3 DNA reads TGTGCCAGCAGCTTAGACAGGGGGAACACTGAAGCTTTCTTT. This sequence encodes CASSLDRGNTEAFF.